The entry below gives a single T cell receptor beta chain sequence along with its context. Its antigen has not been determined. The sample holds no much larger clone one base away, and base qualities are not on file. The donors belonged to the validation cohort of over a hundred subjects, which was separate from the approximately 700-subject first cohort. To prepare the library, the immunoSEQ multiplex PCR assay was applied. The source study handled its data this way. A statistical classification framework was built to diagnose cytomegalovirus status from the catalog of TCR beta chain sequences. Held by TCRdb, this immuneACCESS table contains in-frame sequences only and omits some clones. Under half of the omission traces to an unresolved V gene where checked; the cause of the rest is unknown. V, J and clone size reflect that table, while D and trimming were determined from the DNA. This sample gives 250,000 or so clones in total; 87% of them show up just once. The ten top clones hold less than 3% of the sample.

The germline V gene (reference sequence) sets CDR1 to LNHDA and CDR2 to SQIVND. Counted from cysteine to phenylalanine, this CDR3 has 17 amino acids. Only the CDR3 part of the read is kept: 51 bases, read in frame from the first base. Germline trimming amounts to 4 bases on V and 0 bases on J, with 11 as the count of junction bases outside the gene matches. The data were obtained in a study of cytomegalovirus exposure and HLA in healthy donors (dated by TCRdb to about 2017). Concerning the study at large: A later analysis indicated that the 95 to 150 validation repertoires were generated on the platform also employed for the 700 or so repertoires of the first cohort. The study was designed to test whether signatures of past pathogen exposure could be identified by cataloging public T cell receptors. Besides the first cohort of some 670 subjects, a separate validation cohort made up of over 100 different subjects was used. To predict cytomegalovirus infection status, the study brought together high-throughput TCR immunosequencing, statistical association of individual TCRs with disease status, and machine learning. Study-wide findings and limitations: All 120 or so repertoires were used to score co-occurrence in the validation cohort in a later analysis, because that analysis had no HLA typing for the cohort. The authors suggested that the approach could potentially be extended to other disease states and immunological phenotypes. Across donors, most TCR sequences were observed very rarely, whereas some public TCRs were present in many individuals. The classifier was reported to diagnose cytomegalovirus status with high specificity and sensitivity in both the original cohort and the validation cohort. In the study, some 160 TCR beta chains were listed as associated with cytomegalovirus. Subsequent analysis determined that TCRs grouped into clusters in the first cohort also showed a tendency toward co-occurrence across the 90 to 150 validation repertoires, and roughly 94% of cluster scores exceeded 0. A few of the identified cytomegalovirus-associated TCR beta chains were confirmed in vitro to be specific for cytomegalovirus antigens.

The sequence is built from TRBV19 and TRBJ2-7; 8 bases in the middle match TRBD1. The material sequenced was PBMCs. This receptor was taken from a man younger than 35 in good health and CMV-seronegative. Here is the DNA: TGTGCCAGTAGTACACAGTGGGACAGGTCCGACTCCTACGAGCAGTACTTC. Its amino acids are CASSTQWDRSDSYEQYF.